This T cell receptor (beta chain) was obtained from a study of blood T cell repertoires in COVID-19. Germline trimming cut 7 bases from V and 2 bases from J; bases unmatched to any gene: 13. The CDR3 length is 16 residues. Germline CDR1 reads LGHNA; CDR2 reads YNFKEQ. Method: immunoSEQ multiplex PCR; TCRdb's copy keeps in-frame clones and lacks some. The data show approximately 400,000 clones, over 80% seen once. Cohort 3 donors counted as recovered after two negative PCRs, clearance, or resolved symptoms. The sequence was obtained from a woman aged 45-65 years who had recovered from COVID-19. The source material was PBMCs or T cells enriched from blood (not recorded which). The rearrangement joins TRBV4-2 to TRBJ2-7, with 8 bases lining up with TRBD2. CDR3 protein: CASTKGWLRGAYEQYF. The CDR3 DNA reads TGTGCCAGCACAAAAGGATGGTTGCGGGGGGCCTACGAGCAGTACTTC.